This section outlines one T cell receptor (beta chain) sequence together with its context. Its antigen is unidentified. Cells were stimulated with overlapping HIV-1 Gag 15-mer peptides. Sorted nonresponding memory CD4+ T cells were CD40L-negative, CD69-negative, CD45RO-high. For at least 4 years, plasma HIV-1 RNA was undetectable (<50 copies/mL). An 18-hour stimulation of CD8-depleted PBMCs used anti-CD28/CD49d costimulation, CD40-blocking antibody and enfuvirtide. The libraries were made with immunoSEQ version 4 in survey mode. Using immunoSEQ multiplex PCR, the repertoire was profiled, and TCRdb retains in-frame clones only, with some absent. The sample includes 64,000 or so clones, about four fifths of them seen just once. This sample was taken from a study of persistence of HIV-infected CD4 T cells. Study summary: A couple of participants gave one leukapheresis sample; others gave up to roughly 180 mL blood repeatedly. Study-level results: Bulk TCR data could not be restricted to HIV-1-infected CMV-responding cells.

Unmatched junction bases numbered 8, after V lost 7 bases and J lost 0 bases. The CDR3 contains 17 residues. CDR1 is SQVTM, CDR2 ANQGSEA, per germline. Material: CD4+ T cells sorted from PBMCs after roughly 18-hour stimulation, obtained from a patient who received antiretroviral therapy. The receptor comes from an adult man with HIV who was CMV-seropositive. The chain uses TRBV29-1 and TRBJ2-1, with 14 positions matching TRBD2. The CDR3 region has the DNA TGCAGCGCCCCGGGACTAGCGGGGGATAGCTCCTACAATGAGCAGTTCTTC. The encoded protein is CSAPGLAGDSSYNEQFF.